This TCR beta chain comes out of a study of T cell responses to AZD1222 COVID-19 vaccine. This CDR3 is 14 amino acids long. CDR1 is MNHEY, CDR2 SVGAGI, per germline. V lost 6 bases to trimming and J lost 0 bases; unmatched junction nucleotides: 4. Clones were sequenced by immunoSEQ multiplex PCR, and TCRdb holds only the in-frame ones, with some missing. Here the sample spans 80,000 to 95,000 clones, 85% to 90% being singletons. This clone was seen only once. As yet, its antigen is unknown. General study findings and limits: Clonal diversity was possibly underestimated, and the donors were mostly white British, with more females. Only 5 or 6 people who got AZD1222 tested seropositive at baseline. Unmutated variant regions reportedly attract nearly half of all spike-specific TCRs. Researchers report vaccine-associated CD4 TCRs spanning spike, with dominance at 160-218 and 743-854.

Sequencing used peripheral blood, obtained on day 0 of MenACWY control vaccination. The chain has TRBV6-5 and TRBJ2-7; the match to TRBD1 covers 8 bases. The source is an adult in good health. The CDR3 loop reads CASSKTGVSYEQYF. In DNA form, the CDR3 reads TGTGCCAGCAGCAAGACAGGGGTCTCCTACGAGCAGTACTTC.